The 9 T cell receptor beta chains reported below all come from one sample, sequenced in a study of blood T cell repertoires in COVID-19. Assay used: immunoSEQ multiplex PCR; TCRdb lists only in-frame clones, some missing. The sample holds about 37,000 clones; about 89% are singletons and the top ten take more than 15%. Sequences were obtained from peripheral blood. Receptors originate from a young woman in a cohort sampled during active COVID-19.

The genes are TRBV21-1 and TRBJ2-1; the table's D gene call, TRBD2, was not cross checked with the DNA. TRBV21-1 is designated a pseudogene. This CDR3 has 15 amino acids. DNA of the CDR3: TGTGCCAGCAGCAAGTCAGGCGGGAGAGACAATGAGCAGTTCTTC. Its protein product is CASSKSGGRDNEQFF.

This rearrangement joins TRBV5-5 to TRBJ2-1, with TRBD1 as a possible D gene (6 bases). The ends were cut back, 4 bases at V and 0 bases at J, with 14 bases in the middle. The germline CDR1 and CDR2 sequences are SGHKS and YYEKEE (reference sequence). CDR3 length: 16 amino acids. Here the CDR3 DNA reads TGTGCCAGCAGCAGAGGACAGATGAGCTCCTACAATGAGCAGTTCTTC. It translates to CASSRGQMSSYNEQFF.

The chain links TRBV28 to TRBJ2-7, with a possible D match to TRBD1 (5 bases). CDR1 and CDR2 from the germline V gene are MDHEN and SYDVKM. The V gene lost 3 bases and the J gene lost 0 bases, with 12 bases spanning the gap. The CDR3 totals 15 residues. The CDR3 protein is CASSFVGPSSYEQYF. The CDR3 nucleotides read TGTGCCAGCAGTTTTGTGGGGCCGAGCTCCTACGAGCAGTACTTC.

This clone has a single count. The rearrangement uses TRBV3-1 (or the pseudogene TRBV3-2) and TRBJ1-5, with TRBD1 as a possible D gene (6 bases). Between the trimmed V and J ends, which lost 0 bases and 0 bases, there was a span of 9 bases. The length of the CDR3 is 16 residues. CDR1 LGHDT and CDR2 YNNKEL come from the germline V gene (reference sequence). This chain's CDR3 is CASSQERGISNQPQHF. The CDR3 DNA sequence: TGTGCCAGCAGCCAAGAGAGGGGGATTAGCAATCAGCCCCAGCATTTT.

This clone was seen only once. The chain has TRBV12-5 and TRBJ2-1; 9 positions agree with TRBD1. CDR3 length: 18 residues. Trimming cost V 6 bases and J 0 bases; bases outside gene matches: 12. The germline V gene encodes CDR1 LGHNT and CDR2 FRNRAP. CDR3 bases: TGTGCTAGTGGAGGGGACCGGACAGGGGATAGCTCCTACAATGAGCAGTTCTTC. Amino acid sequence: CASGGDRTGDSSYNEQFF.

This chain connects TRBV6-5 to TRBJ1-5, with D possibly TRBD1 on 6 matching bases. The CDR3 length is 13 residues. Trimming took off 6 bases at V and 4 bases at J, with 10 bases between the two ends. Germline CDR1 MNHEY, CDR2 SVGAGI. The CDR3, as DNA: TGTGCCAGCAGGGACAGTTGGAATCAGCCCCAGCATTTT. This gives the protein CASRDSWNQPQHF.

V gene TRBV27 combines with J gene TRBJ1-6; no clear D gene. The CDR3 is 18 amino acids. From germline, CDR1 is MNHEY and CDR2 SMNVEV (reference sequence). Trimming took 1 base from V and 6 from J, leaving 19 bases between them. CDR3 protein: CASSLYPMGGSRNSPLHF. For the CDR3, the DNA is TGTGCCAGCAGTTTATACCCAATGGGAGGGAGTCGTAATTCACCCCTCCACTTT.

This chain uses TRBV7-3 with TRBJ2-6; perhaps TRBD1 as D (6 bases). The CDR3 runs to 16 residues. Trimming took off 3 bases at V and 1 base at J, with 10 bases between the two ends. CDR1 is SGHTA and CDR2 is FQGTGA in the germline V gene. For the CDR3, the DNA is TGTGCCAGCAGCTTTGATACAGGGTCTGGGGCCAACGTCCTGACTTTC. It is translated as CASSFDTGSGANVLTF.

The chain recombines TRBV7-8 with TRBJ1-2; possible D gene TRBD1, 6 bases. Germline CDR1 and CDR2: SGHVS and FQNEAQ. This CDR3 is built from 16 residues. V dropped 1 base and J dropped 0 bases, with 12 bases sitting between them. CDR3 sequence reads: CASSLVQGPTNYGYTF. In nucleotides, the CDR3 is TGTGCCAGCAGCTTAGTCCAGGGGCCTACTAACTATGGCTACACCTTC.